This T cell receptor beta chain was found in a study of blood T cells in healthy people across ages. General study findings and limits: Researchers report that TCR beta diversity correlated strongly with naive T cell percentage. Estimates based on one million T cells were treated as lower bounds. In long-lived donors, naive CD4+ cell counts and diversity exceeded those of aged donors.

Note on this clonotype: Its antigen is as yet unknown.

Primers used in a second PCR of roughly 6 to 11 cycles were a sample-barcoded 5' primer and a J-beta primer mix. TCRdb independently ran MiXCR on the 5' RACE reads; one entry per CDR3 protein. Of about 640,000 distinct CDR3 sequences listed, 58% are singletons. The TCR originated in a man aged 55 to 70 in good health. Source material: blood.

CDR3 residues: CASSNRAPPEAFF. CDR3 in DNA: TGTGCCAGCAGCAACAGGGCTCCGCCTGAAGCTTTCTTT. The gene calls are TRBV6-2 or TRBV6-3 and TRBJ1-1, with D perhaps TRBD1 (6 bases). This CDR3 region has 13 residues. Per germline, CDR1 MNHEY and CDR2 SVGEGT. Trimming removed 6 bases at V and 6 bases at J, with 14 bases between.